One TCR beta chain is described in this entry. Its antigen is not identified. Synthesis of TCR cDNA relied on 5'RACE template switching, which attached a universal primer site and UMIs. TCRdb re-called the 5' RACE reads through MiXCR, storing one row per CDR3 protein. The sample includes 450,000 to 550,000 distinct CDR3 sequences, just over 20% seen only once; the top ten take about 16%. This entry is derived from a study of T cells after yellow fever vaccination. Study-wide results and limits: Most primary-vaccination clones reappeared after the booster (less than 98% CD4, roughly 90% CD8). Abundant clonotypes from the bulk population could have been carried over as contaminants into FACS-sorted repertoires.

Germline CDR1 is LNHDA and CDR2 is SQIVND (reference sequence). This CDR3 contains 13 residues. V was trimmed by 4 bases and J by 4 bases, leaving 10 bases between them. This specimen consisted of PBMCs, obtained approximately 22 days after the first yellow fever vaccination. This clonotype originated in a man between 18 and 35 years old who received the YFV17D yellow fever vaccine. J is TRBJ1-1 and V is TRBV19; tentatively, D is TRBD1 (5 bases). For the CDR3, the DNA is TGTGCCAGTAGTAACGACAGACTCACTGAAGCTTTCTTT. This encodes CASSNDRLTEAFF.